This is a list of T cell receptor beta chains from one sample in a study of shared clonotypes between healthy human individuals. Libraries were prepared by immunoSEQ multiplex PCR; TCRdb keeps only in-frame clonotypes and omits some of them. Of 850,000 to 1,200,000 clones detected, around 76% appear once; the ten largest clones hold roughly 1.4%. The sample consisted of memory CD4+ T cells sorted from blood. Receptors originate from a man between 18 and 35 years old in good health. Each CDR3 is given without its conserved first and last residue.

V gene: TRBV6-1; J gene: TRBJ1-5; CDR3 protein: ASGTYQPQH
V gene: TRBV7-8; J gene: TRBJ2-7; CDR3 protein: ASRLAGLGSYEQY
V gene: TRBV18; J gene: TRBJ1-1; CDR3 protein: ASSPVKAPNTEAF
V gene: TRBV7-8; J gene: TRBJ2-1; CDR3 protein: ASSLLNSGRQRGDNEQF
V gene: TRBV19; J gene: TRBJ2-7; CDR3 protein: ASSIGGTSTNEQY
V gene: TRBV29-1; J gene: TRBJ1-2; CDR3 protein: SAEEDRKSYGYT
V gene: TRBV27; J gene: TRBJ2-5; CDR3 protein: ASSMTSFETQY
V gene: TRBV6-1; J gene: TRBJ1-1; CDR3 protein: ASSWTENTEAF
V gene: TRBV25-1; J gene: TRBJ1-2; CDR3 protein: ASSEFEYGYT
V gene: TRBV28; J gene: TRBJ1-2; CDR3 protein: ASTLDSYGYT
V gene: TRBV2; J gene: TRBJ1-2; CDR3 protein: ASSERQGVNGYT
V gene: TRBV20-1; J gene: TRBJ2-2; CDR3 protein: SAPSGGELF
V gene: TRBV5-1; J gene: TRBJ2-5; CDR3 protein: ASRSGLDQETQY
V gene: TRBV27; J gene: TRBJ2-7; CDR3 protein: ASSSRDRGSYEQY
V gene: TRBV28; J gene: TRBJ2-6; CDR3 protein: ASSLGQAGANVLT
V gene: TRBV6-5; J gene: TRBJ2-1; CDR3 protein: ASSYKGGAYNEQF
V gene: TRBV28; J gene: TRBJ1-2; CDR3 protein: ASRLEGPGYT
V gene: TRBV6-4; J gene: TRBJ1-1; CDR3 protein: ASRETEAF
V gene: TRBV18; J gene: TRBJ1-3; CDR3 protein: ASSPRDRPDSSSGNTIY
V gene: TRBV7-9; J gene: TRBJ2-2; CDR3 protein: ASSSTRGTGELF
V gene: TRBV5-1; J gene: TRBJ2-3; CDR3 protein: ASSLAPAPTDTQY
V gene: TRBV5-1; J gene: TRBJ2-7; CDR3 protein: ASKHGGLSYEQY
V gene: TRBV5-6; J gene: TRBJ1-3; CDR3 protein: ASSSRLERNTIY
V gene: TRBV5-6; J gene: TRBJ1-3; CDR3 protein: ASSGHMTGDGNTIY
V gene: TRBV11-2; J gene: TRBJ1-2; CDR3 protein: ASSPPRIYGYT
V gene: TRBV5-6; J gene: TRBJ1-1; CDR3 protein: ASSLILNTEAF